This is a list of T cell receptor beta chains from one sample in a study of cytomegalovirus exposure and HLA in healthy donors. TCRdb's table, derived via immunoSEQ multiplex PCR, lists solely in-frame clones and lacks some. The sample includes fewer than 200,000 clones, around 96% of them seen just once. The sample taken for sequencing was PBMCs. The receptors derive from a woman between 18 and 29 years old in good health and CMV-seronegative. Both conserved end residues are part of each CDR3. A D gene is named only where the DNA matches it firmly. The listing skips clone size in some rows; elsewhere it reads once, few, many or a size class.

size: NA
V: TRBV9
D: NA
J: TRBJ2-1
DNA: TGTGCCAGCAGCCTAAACAATGAGCAGTTCTTC
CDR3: CASSLNNEQFF

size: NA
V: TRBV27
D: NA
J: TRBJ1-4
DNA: TGTGCCAGCAGTTTAAGCCAGGGGATAGTAGGTGAAAAACTGTTTTTT
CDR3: CASSLSQGIVGEKLFF

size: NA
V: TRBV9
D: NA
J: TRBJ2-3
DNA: TGTGCCAGCAGCGGTGGACCGGGGGATACGCAGTATTTT
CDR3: CASSGGPGDTQYF

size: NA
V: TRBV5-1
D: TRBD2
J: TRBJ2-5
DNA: TGCGCCAGCAGCTTGGATTTGAGCGGGGGGGCCGTATTAGAGACCCAGTACTTC
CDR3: CASSLDLSGGAVLETQYF

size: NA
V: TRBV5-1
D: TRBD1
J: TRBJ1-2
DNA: TGCGCCAGCAGCTTGCAACAGGGGGCGCGTGGCTACACCTTC
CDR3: CASSLQQGARGYTF

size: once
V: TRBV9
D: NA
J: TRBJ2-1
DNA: TGTGCCAGCAGCCCAAAGATCGGAGGAAACCCCGGTAGATCCAATGAGCAGTTCTTC
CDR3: CASSPKIGGNPGRSNEQFF

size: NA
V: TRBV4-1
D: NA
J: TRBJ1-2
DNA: TGCGCCAGCAGCCAGAGAACAGGCGACTATGGCTACACCTTC
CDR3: CASSQRTGDYGYTF

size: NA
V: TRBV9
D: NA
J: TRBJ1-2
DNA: TGTGCCAGCAGCGTAGGGGTCGCGGGGGGGAACTATGGCTACACCTTC
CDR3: CASSVGVAGGNYGYTF

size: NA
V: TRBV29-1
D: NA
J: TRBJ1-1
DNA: TGCAGCGTGGACAAGCCTACTGAAGCTTTCTTT
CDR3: CSVDKPTEAFF

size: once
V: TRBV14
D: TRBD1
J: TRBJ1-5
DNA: TGTGCCAGCAGCACGGGACAGGAGCAGCCCCAGCATTTT
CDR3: CASSTGQEQPQHF

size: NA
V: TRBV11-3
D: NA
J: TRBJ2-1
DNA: TGTGCCAGCAGCCCTCAGGGGACCTACAATGAGCAGTTCTTC
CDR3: CASSPQGTYNEQFF

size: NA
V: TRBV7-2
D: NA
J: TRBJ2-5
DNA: TGTGCCAGCAGCTTAGCTAGGGGCGACCTAGAGACCCAGTACTTC
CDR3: CASSLARGDLETQYF

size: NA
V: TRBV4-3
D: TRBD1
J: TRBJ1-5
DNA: TGCGCCAGCAGCCAAGATTTAGGACAGGGGGCTAATCAGCCCCAGCATTTT
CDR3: CASSQDLGQGANQPQHF

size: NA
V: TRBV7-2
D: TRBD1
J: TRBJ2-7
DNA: TGTGCCAGCAGCCGTACGGCGACAGGGGGCGAGCAGTACTTC
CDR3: CASSRTATGGEQYF

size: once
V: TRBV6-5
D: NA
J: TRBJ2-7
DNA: TGTGCCAGCAGCGTCGGGACAAAACTTTCCTACGAGCAGTACTTC
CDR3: CASSVGTKLSYEQYF

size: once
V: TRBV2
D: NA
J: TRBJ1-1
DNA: TGTGCCAGCACCGGGTATTCTAGCACTGAAGCTTTCTTT
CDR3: CASTGYSSTEAFF

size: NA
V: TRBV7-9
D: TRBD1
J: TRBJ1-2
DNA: TGTGCCAGCAGCGCGCTTGGGACAGGGGGCCGGGGCTACACCTTC
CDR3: CASSALGTGGRGYTF

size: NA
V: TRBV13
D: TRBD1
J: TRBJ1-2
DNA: TGTGCCAGCAGCGTCCAGACAGGGCGGGGTAACTATGGCTACACCTTC
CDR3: CASSVQTGRGNYGYTF

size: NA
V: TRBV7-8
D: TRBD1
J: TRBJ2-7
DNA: TGTGCCAGCAGCCATCCCCGGGACAGGGTTTCGGGGGAGCAGTACTTC
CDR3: CASSHPRDRVSGEQYF

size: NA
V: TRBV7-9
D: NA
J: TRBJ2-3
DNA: TGTGCCAGCAGCTTACCAGGATGGGCAGATACGCAGTATTTT
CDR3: CASSLPGWADTQYF

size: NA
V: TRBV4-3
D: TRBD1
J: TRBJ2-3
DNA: TGCGCCAGCAGCCAACAGACAGGGTTTGGCGCAGATACGCAGTATTTT
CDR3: CASSQQTGFGADTQYF

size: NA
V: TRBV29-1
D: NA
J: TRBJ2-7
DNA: TGCAGCGTTGTTCAGGAGGACGAGCAGTACTTC
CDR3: CSVVQEDEQYF